Only one count was recorded for the clone carrying this TCR beta chain. This entry belongs to a study of blood T cell repertoires in COVID-19. Sequencing used immunoSEQ multiplex PCR; TCRdb keeps in-frame clones, though not all of them. Here the sample spans 150,000 to 200,000 clones, around 84% being singletons. The Seattle site enrolled patients during active infection and followed them longitudinally. This CDR3 has 13 amino acids. Per germline, CDR1 MDHEN and CDR2 SYDVKM. V gave up 6 bases and J gave up 6 bases, with 13 bases separating them. Material for sequencing was peripheral blood. The TCR comes from a woman in her seventies with COVID-19, enrolled during active disease. This chain joins TRBV28 and TRBJ2-3, with D perhaps TRBD1 (6 bases). CDR3: CASRKTGTDTQYF. DNA for the CDR3: TGTGCCAGCAGGAAAACAGGGACCGATACGCAGTATTTT.